The T cell receptor (beta chain) described here comes from a study of T cells in Graves' hyperthyroidism and ophthalmopathy. This clonotype showed up many times. RNA transcripts served as the template for amplifying TCR beta CDR3 regions. With the HTBI primer set, the TCR CDR3 went through a first round of RT-PCR. TCRdb re-derived calls from the multiplex PCR reads in MiXCR, one entry per CDR3 protein. The data hold hundreds of thousands of distinct CDR3 sequences, with roughly 25% observed a single time. Germline V gene sequence: CDR1 DFQATT, CDR2 SNEGSKA (reference sequence). V was cut by 3 bases and J by 1 base, with 13 bases left in between. The CDR3 contains 15 residues.

Sequencing input: blood. This chain links TRBV20-1 with TRBJ2-1; D remains unclear. This clonotype was obtained from a man between 45 and 60 years old with Graves' hyperthyroidism. The CDR3 loop is CSASVREGSYNEQFF. The CDR3 DNA is TGCAGTGCTAGTGTTCGTGAAGGGTCCTACAATGAGCAGTTCTTC.